Here is one T cell receptor (beta chain) with its context. V was clipped by 4 bases and J by 5 bases, with 22 bases between them. The germline V gene encodes CDR1 SGHRS and CDR2 YFSETQ. The CDR3 sequence is 17 residues long. The sample comes from a study of blood T cell repertoires in COVID-19. In the source study's methods: Using reference gene primer amplification, nucleated cell counts were estimated. TCRdb's table, derived via immunoSEQ multiplex PCR, lists solely in-frame clones and lacks some. V and J calls and clone size follow that table, whereas D and trimming were derived from the DNA. The data hold roughly 63,000 clones, with about 74% observed a single time.

This sequence joins TRBV5-1 and TRBJ2-1; D perhaps matches TRBD2 (6 bases). Sequenced sample: peripheral blood. The sequence came from a woman older than 75 with acute or convalescent COVID-19. CDR3 residues: CASSASLALDRNNEQFF. For the CDR3, the DNA is TGCGCCAGCAGCGCCAGCCTAGCGCTCGATCGGAACAATGAGCAGTTCTTC.